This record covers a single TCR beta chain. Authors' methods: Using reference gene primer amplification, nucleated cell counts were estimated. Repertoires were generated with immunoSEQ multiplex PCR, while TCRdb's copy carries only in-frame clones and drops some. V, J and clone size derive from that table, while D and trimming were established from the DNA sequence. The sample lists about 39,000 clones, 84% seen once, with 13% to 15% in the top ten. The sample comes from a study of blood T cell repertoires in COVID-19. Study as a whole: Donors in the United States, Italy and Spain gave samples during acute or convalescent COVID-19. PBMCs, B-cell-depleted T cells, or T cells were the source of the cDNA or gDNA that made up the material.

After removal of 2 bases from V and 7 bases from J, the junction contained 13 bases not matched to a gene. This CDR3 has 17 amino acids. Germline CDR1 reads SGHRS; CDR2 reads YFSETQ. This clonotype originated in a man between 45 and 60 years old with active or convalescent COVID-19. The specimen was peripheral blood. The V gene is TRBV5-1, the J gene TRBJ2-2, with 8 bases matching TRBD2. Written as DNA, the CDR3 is TGCGCCAGCAGCTTTACAGGTCGGGGGGGCCGAAACGGGGAGCTGTTTTTT. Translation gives CASSFTGRGGRNGELFF.